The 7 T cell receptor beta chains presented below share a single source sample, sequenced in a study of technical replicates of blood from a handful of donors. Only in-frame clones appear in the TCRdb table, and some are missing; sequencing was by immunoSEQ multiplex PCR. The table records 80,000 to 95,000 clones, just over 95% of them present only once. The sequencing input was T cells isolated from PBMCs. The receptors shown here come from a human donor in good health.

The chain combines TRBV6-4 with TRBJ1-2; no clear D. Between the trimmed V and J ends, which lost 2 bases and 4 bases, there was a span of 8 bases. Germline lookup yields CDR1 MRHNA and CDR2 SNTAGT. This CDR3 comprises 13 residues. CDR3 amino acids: CASSDGEGYGYTF. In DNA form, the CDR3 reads TGTGCCAGCAGTGACGGGGAGGGCTATGGCTACACCTTC.

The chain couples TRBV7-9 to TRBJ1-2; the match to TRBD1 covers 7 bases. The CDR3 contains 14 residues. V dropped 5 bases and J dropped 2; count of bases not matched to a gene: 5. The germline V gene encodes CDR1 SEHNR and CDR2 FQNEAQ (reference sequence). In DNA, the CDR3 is TGTGCCAGCAGCAGAGACAGGGAGAACTATGGCTACACCTTC. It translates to CASSRDRENYGYTF. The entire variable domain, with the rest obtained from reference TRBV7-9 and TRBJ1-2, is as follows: DTGVSQNPRHKITKRGQNVTFRCDPISEHNRLYWYRQTLGQGPEFLTYFQNEAQLEKSRLLSDRFSAERPKGSFSTLEIQRTEQGDSAMYLCASSRDRENYGYTFGSGTRLTVV.

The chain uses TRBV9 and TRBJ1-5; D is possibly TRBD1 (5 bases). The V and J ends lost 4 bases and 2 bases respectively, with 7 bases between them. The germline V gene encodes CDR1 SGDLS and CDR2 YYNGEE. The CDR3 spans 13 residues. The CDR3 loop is CASSPQGNQPQHF. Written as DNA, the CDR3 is TGTGCCAGCAGCCCACAGGGCAATCAGCCCCAGCATTTT. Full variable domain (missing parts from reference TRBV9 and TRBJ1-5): DSGVTQTPKHLITATGQRVTLRCSPRSGDLSVYWYQQSLDQGLQFLIQYYNGEERAKGNILERFSAQQFPDLHSELNLSSLELGDSALYFCASSPQGNQPQHFGDGTRLSIL.

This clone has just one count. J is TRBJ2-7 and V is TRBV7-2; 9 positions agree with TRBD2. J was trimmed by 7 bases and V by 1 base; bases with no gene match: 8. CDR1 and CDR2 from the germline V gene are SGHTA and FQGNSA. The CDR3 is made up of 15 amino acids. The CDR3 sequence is CASSLVGGREEEQYF. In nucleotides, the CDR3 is TGTGCCAGCAGCTTAGTAGGCGGGAGGGAGGAGGAGCAGTACTTC.

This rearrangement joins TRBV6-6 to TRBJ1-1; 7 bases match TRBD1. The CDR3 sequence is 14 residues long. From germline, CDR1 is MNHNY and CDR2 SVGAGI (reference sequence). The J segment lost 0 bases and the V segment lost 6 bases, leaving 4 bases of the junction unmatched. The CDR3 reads CASRPTGMNTEAFF. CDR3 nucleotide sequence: TGTGCCAGCAGGCCGACAGGGATGAACACTGAAGCTTTCTTT.

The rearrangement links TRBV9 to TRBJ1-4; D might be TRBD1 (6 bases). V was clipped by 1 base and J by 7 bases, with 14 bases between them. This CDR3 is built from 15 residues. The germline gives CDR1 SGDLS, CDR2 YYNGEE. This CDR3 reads CASSVRGGWGEKLFF. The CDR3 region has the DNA TGTGCCAGCAGCGTAAGAGGGGGTTGGGGTGAAAAACTGTTTTTT.

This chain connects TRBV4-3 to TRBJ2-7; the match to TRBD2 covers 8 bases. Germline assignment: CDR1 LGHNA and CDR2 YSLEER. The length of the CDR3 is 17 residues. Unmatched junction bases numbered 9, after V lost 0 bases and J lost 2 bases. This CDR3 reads CASSQDSGGRAAYEQYF. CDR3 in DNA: TGCGCCAGCAGCCAAGATTCGGGGGGGCGGGCCGCCTACGAGCAGTACTTC.